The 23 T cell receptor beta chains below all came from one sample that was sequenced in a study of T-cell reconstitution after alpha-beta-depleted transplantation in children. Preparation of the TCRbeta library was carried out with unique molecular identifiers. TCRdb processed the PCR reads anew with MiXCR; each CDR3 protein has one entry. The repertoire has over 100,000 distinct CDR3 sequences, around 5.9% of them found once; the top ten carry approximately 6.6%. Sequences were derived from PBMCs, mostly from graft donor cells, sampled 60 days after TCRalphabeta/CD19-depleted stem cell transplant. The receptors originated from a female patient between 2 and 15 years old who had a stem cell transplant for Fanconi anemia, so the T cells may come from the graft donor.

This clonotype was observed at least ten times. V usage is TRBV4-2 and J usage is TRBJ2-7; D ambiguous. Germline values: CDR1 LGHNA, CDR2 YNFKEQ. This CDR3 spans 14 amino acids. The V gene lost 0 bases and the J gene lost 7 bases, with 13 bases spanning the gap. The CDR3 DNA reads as TGTGCCAGCAGCCAAGACATAAAATTTTTGGAGCAGTACTTC. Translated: CASSQDIKFLEQYF.

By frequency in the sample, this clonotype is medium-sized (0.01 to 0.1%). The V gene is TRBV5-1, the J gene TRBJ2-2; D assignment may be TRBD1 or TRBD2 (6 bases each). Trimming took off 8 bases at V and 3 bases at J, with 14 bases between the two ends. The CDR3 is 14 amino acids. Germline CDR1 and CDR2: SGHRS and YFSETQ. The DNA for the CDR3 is TGCGCCAGTCTCCCGGGGGCTCACACCGGGGAGCTGTTTTTT. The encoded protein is CASLPGAHTGELFF.

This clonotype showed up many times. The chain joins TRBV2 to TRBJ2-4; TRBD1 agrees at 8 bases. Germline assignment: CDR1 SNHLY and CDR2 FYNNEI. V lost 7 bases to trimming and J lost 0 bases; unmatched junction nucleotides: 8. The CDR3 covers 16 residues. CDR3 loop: CASKGRQGIAKNIQYF. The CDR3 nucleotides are TGTGCCAGCAAGGGGAGACAGGGGATAGCCAAAAACATTCAGTACTTC.

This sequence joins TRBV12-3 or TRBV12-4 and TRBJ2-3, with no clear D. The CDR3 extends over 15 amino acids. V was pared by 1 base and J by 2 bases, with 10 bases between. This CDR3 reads CASSLGLPNTDTQYF. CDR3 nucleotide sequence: TGTGCCAGCAGTTTAGGGCTACCGAACACAGATACGCAGTATTTT.

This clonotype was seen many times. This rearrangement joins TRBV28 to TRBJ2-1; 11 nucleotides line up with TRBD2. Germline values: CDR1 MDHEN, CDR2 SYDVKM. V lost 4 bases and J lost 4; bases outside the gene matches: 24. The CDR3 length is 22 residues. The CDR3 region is CASSSPAGTSGTGGGRYNEQFF. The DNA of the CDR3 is TGTGCCAGCAGTTCCCCTGCGGGGACTAGCGGAACCGGAGGGGGAAGGTACAATGAGCAGTTCTTC.

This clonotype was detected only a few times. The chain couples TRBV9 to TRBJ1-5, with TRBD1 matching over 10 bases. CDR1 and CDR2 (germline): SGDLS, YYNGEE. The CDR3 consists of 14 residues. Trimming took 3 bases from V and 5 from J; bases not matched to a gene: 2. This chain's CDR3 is CASSAGTGDQPQHF. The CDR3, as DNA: TGTGCCAGCAGCGCCGGGACAGGGGATCAGCCCCAGCATTTT.

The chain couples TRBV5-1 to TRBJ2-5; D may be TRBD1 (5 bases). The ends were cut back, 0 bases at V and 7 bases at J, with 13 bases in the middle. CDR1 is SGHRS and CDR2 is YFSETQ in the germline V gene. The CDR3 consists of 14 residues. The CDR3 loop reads CASSLESQRGTQYF. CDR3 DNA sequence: TGCGCCAGCAGCTTGGAGTCCCAAAGGGGGACCCAGTACTTC. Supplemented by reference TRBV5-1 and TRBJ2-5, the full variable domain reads KAGVTQTPRYLIKTRGQQVTLSCSPISGHRSVSWYQQTPGQGLQFLFEYFSETQRNKGNFPGRFSGRQFSNSRSEMNVSTLELGDSALYLCASSLESQRGTQYFGPGTRLLVL.

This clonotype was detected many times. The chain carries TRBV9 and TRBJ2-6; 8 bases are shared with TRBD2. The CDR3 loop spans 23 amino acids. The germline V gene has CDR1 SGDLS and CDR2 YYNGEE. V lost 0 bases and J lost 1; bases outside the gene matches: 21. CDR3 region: CASSVDSAGDPRRRRSGANVLTF. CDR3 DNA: TGTGCCAGCAGCGTAGATTCAGCGGGGGACCCACGTCGAAGGCGTTCTGGGGCCAACGTCCTGACTTTC. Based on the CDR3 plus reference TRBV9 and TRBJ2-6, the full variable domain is DSGVTQTPKHLITATGQRVTLRCSPRSGDLSVYWYQQSLDQGLQFLIQYYNGEERAKGNILERFSAQQFPDLHSELNLSSLELGDSALYFCASSVDSAGDPRRRRSGANVLTFGAGSRLTVL.

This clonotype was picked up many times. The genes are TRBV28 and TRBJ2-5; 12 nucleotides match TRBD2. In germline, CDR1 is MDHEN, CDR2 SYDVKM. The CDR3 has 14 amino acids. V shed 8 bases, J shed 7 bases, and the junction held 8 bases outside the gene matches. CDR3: CASYLAGGSGTQYF. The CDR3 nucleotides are TGTGCCAGCTACCTAGCGGGAGGGAGCGGGACCCAGTACTTC.

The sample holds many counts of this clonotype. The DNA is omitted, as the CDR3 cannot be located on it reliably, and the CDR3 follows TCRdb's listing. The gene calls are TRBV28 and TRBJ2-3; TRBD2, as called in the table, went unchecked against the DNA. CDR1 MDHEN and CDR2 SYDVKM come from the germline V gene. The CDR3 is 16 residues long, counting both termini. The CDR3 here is CASSLFGGGASYTQYF.

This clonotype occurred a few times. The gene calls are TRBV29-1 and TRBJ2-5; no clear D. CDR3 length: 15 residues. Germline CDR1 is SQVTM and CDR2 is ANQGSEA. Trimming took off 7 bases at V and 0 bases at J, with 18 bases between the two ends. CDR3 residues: CSDMTPDRHQETQYF. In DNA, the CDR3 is TGCAGCGATATGACTCCGGACCGCCACCAAGAGACCCAGTACTTC.

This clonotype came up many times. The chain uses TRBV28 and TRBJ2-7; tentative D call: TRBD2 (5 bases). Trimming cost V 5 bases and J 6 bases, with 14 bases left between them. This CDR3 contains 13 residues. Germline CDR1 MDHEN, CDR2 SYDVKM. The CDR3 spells CASSLGLGSEQYF. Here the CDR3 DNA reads TGTGCCAGCAGTCTAGGACTGGGGTCCGAGCAGTACTTC.

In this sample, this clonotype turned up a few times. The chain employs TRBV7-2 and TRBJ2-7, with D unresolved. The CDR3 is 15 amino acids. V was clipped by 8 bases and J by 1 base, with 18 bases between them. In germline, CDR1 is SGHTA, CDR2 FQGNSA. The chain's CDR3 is CASARVRFSSYEQYF. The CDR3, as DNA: TGTGCCAGCGCTAGGGTTCGTTTCAGTTCCTACGAGCAGTACTTC.

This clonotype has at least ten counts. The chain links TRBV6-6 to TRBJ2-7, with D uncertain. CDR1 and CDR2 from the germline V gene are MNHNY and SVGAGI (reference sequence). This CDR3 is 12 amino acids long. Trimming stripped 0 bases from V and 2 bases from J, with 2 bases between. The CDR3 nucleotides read TGTGCCAGCAGTTACTCCCCCTACGAGCAGTACTTC. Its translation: CASSYSPYEQYF.

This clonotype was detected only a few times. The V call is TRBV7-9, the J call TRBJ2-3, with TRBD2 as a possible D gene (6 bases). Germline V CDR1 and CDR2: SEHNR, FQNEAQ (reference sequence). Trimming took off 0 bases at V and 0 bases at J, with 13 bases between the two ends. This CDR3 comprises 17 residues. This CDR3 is CASSLAGLARSTDTQYF. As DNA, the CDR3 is TGTGCCAGCAGCTTAGCGGGGCTAGCGCGAAGCACAGATACGCAGTATTTT.

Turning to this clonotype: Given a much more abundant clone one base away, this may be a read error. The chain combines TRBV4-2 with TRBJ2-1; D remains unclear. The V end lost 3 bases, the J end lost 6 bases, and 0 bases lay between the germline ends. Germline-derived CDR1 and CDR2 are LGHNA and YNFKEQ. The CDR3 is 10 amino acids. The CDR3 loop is CASSHNEQFF. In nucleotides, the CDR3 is TGTGCCAGCAGCCACAATGAGCAGTTCTTC.

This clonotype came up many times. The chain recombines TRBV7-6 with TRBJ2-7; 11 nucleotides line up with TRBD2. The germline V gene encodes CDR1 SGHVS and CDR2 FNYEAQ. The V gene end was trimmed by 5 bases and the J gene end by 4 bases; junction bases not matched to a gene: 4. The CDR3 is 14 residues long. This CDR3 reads CASSHSSGGYEQYF. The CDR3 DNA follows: TGTGCCAGCAGCCACTCTAGCGGGGGGTACGAGCAGTACTTC.

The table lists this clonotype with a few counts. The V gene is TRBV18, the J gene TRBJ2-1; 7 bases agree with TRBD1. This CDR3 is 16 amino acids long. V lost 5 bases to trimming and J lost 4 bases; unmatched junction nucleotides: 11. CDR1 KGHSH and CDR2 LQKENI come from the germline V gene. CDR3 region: CASSSLQGPKYNEQFF. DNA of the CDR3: TGTGCCAGCTCATCATTACAGGGGCCCAAATACAATGAGCAGTTCTTC.

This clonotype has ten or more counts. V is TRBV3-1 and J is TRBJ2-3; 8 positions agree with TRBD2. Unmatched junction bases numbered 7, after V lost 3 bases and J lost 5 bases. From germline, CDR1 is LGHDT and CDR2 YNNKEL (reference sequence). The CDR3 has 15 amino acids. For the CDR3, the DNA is TGTGCCAGCAGCCACTACGTAGCGGGGCAAGATACGCAGTATTTT. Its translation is CASSHYVAGQDTQYF.

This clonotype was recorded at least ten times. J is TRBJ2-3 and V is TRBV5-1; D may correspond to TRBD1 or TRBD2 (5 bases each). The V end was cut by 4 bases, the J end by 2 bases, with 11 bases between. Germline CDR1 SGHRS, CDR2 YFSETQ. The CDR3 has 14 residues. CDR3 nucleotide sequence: TGCGCCAGCAGCGCCGGGACCTACACAGATACGCAGTATTTT. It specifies CASSAGTYTDTQYF.

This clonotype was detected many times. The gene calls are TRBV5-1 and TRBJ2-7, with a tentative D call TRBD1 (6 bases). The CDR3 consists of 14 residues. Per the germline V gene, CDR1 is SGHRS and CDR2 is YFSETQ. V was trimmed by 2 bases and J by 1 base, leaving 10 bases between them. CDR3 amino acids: CASSFRGPSYEQYF. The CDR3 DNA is TGCGCCAGCAGCTTCAGGGGTCCTTCCTACGAGCAGTACTTC.

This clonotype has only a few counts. CDR3 sequence reads: CASEKEGTTETQYF. Here the CDR3 DNA reads TGTGCCAGCGAAAAGGAGGGGACGACAGAGACCCAGTACTTC. The chain carries TRBV21-1 and TRBJ2-5; the table gives TRBD1 as D, unverified against the DNA. TRBV21-1 is a pseudogene segment. The CDR3 loop spans 14 amino acids.

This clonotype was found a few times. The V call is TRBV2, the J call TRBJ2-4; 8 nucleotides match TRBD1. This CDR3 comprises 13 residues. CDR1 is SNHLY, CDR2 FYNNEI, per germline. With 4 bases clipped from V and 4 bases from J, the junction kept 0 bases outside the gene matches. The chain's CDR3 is CASSGTGKNIQYF. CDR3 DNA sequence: TGTGCCAGCAGTGGGACAGGGAAAAACATTCAGTACTTC.